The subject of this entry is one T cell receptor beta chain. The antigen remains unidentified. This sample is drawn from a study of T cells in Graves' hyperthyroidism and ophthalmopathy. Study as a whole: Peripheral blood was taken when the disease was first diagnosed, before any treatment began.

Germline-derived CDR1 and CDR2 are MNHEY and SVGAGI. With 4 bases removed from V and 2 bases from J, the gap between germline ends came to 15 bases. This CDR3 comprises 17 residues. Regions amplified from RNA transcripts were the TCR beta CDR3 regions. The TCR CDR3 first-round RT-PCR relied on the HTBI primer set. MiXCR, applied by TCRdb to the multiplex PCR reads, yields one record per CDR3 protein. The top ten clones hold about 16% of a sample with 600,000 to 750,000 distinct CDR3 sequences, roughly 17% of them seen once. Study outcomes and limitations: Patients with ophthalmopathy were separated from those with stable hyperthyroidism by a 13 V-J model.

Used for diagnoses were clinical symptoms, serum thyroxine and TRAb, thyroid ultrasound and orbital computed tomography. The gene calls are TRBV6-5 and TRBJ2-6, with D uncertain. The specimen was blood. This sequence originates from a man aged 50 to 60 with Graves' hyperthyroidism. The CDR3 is CASSCSIPATGANVLTF. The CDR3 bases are TGTGCCAGCAGTTGCTCAATTCCGGCCACTGGGGCCAACGTCCTGACTTTC.